Following are 27 T cell receptor beta chains from one sample sequenced in a study of blood T cell repertoires in COVID-19. Using immunoSEQ multiplex PCR, the repertoire was profiled, and TCRdb retains in-frame clones only, with some absent. The sample records 200,000 to 250,000 clones, roughly 86% being singletons. Sequencing input: peripheral blood. The receptors here all came from an older woman with active or convalescent COVID-19.

The chain joins TRBV4-1 to TRBJ2-1; tentatively, D is TRBD2 (7 bases). The CDR3 spans 14 residues. CDR1 and CDR2 from the germline V gene are MGHRA and YSYEKL. The V end lost 7 bases, the J end lost 7 bases, and 17 bases lay between the germline ends. CDR3 in DNA: TGCGCCAGCAAGGGGGGGGGCCTCCCGAATGAGCAGTTCTTC. This translates into CASKGGGLPNEQFF.

This chain uses TRBV20-1 with TRBJ2-3; D not resolved. CDR3 length: 11 residues. The V end was cut by 4 bases, the J end by 6 bases, with 8 bases between. Germline loops: CDR1 DFQATT, CDR2 SNEGSKA (reference sequence). The CDR3 region is CSAIERDTQYF. CDR3 sequence (DNA): TGCAGTGCTATAGAGAGGGATACGCAGTATTTT.

This sequence joins TRBV5-8 and TRBJ2-3, with TRBD2 as a possible D gene (7 bases). Trimming cost V 6 bases and J 4 bases, with 15 bases left between them. Germline-derived CDR1 and CDR2 are SGHTS and YDEGEE. CDR3 length: 14 amino acids. The CDR3 bases are TGTGCCAGCACGGGGGGCAGGGAGGCAGATACGCAGTATTTT. Its translation is CASTGGREADTQYF. Using reference TRBV5-8 and TRBJ2-3 for the parts outside the CDR3, the full variable domain is EAGVTQSPTHLIKTRGQQATLRCSPISGHTSVYWYQQALGLGLQFLLWYDEGEERNRGNFPPRFSGRQFPNYSSELNVNALELEDSALYLCASTGGREADTQYFGPGTRLTVL.

This clone appeared a few times. V gene TRBV5-8 combines with J gene TRBJ1-1; weak D call: TRBD1 (6 bases). Germline CDR1 and CDR2: SGHTS and YDEGEE. The V end was cut by 4 bases, the J end by 0 bases, with 25 bases between. The CDR3 runs 19 residues. The CDR3 DNA is TGTGCCAGCAGCCCCTGGAGGCGGCAGGGGTTACCCTTGAACACTGAAGCTTTCTTT. This encodes CASSPWRRQGLPLNTEAFF.

The CDR3 here is CASTGDTGELFF. The DNA for the CDR3 is TGTGCCAGTACAGGGGACACCGGGGAGCTGTTTTTT. This chain joins TRBV19 and TRBJ2-2; tentative D call: TRBD1 (6 bases). Trimming took 7 bases from V and 3 from J, leaving 6 bases between them. This CDR3 contains 12 residues. The germline CDR1 and CDR2 sequences are LNHDA and SQIVND (reference sequence).

The V call is TRBV18, the J call TRBJ2-1, with D perhaps TRBD1 (5 bases). Germline-derived CDR1 and CDR2 are KGHSH and LQKENI. This CDR3 is 13 amino acids long. The germline V and J ends were trimmed by 8 bases and 7 bases, with 15 bases remaining between them. CDR3 sequence reads: CASGQDQGNEQFF. In nucleotides, the CDR3 is TGTGCCAGCGGACAAGATCAGGGTAATGAGCAGTTCTTC.

This clone was seen only once. V usage is TRBV10-2 and J usage is TRBJ2-5, with D possibly matching TRBD2 (5 bases). V was shortened by 6 bases and J by 2 bases, with 13 bases between the two germline ends. Germline V gene lookup returns CDR1 WSHSY and CDR2 SAAADI. The CDR3 extends over 14 amino acids. This CDR3 reads CASSEGAVQETQYF. In DNA form, the CDR3 reads TGCGCCAGCAGCGAGGGAGCGGTACAAGAGACCCAGTACTTC.

This sequence joins TRBV19 and TRBJ1-4; TRBD1 might be the D (5 bases). Trimming took off 1 base at V and 0 bases at J, with 6 bases between the two ends. Germline V gene sequence: CDR1 LNHDA, CDR2 SQIVND (reference sequence). CDR3 length: 15 residues. Here the CDR3 reads CASSIGGATNEKLFF. The CDR3 DNA reads as TGTGCCAGTAGTATAGGGGGGGCAACTAATGAAAAACTGTTTTTT.

The V and J genes are TRBV5-5 and TRBJ1-2; D gene ambiguous. The CDR3 is 17 residues long. Germline CDR1 reads SGHKS; CDR2 reads YYEKEE (reference sequence). V lost 0 bases to trimming and J lost 1 base, with 16 bases between them. The CDR3 DNA reads as TGTGCCAGCAGCTTGGCGCTGGACTTGGGGAGTAACTATGGCTACACCTTC. Translated: CASSLALDLGSNYGYTF.

V gene TRBV6-5 combines with J gene TRBJ2-1; 7 bases are shared with TRBD1. The germline V gene has CDR1 MNHEY and CDR2 SVGAGI. Losses at the gene ends were 2 bases for V and 4 bases for J; bases not matched to a gene: 5. The CDR3 loop spans 15 amino acids. CDR3 nucleotides: TGTGCCAGCAGTTACGTAGCGACAGGGTACAATGAGCAGTTCTTC. This encodes CASSYVATGYNEQFF.

The chain couples TRBV4-3 to TRBJ2-5; maybe TRBD1 (6 bases). The length of the CDR3 is 15 residues. Germline CDR1 and CDR2: LGHNA and YSLEER. Trimming removed 0 bases at V and 5 bases at J, with 13 bases between. Written as DNA, the CDR3 is TGCGCCAGCAGCCAAGATAGGAACAGGGAGGAGACCCAGTACTTC. It codes for CASSQDRNREETQYF.

This chain uses TRBV3-1 (or the pseudogene TRBV3-2) with TRBJ1-2, with D tentatively TRBD1 (6 bases). The CDR3 is 16 amino acids. Germline CDR1 LGHDT, CDR2 YNNKEL (reference sequence). Trimming pared 8 bases from V and 7 bases from J, leaving 26 bases between. CDR3: CASGKSGQPTSGGYTF. CDR3 nucleotide sequence: TGTGCCAGCGGCAAAAGCGGACAGCCCACCTCGGGTGGCTACACCTTC.

This clone was found a few times. V gene TRBV5-4 combines with J gene TRBJ1-2, with D tentatively TRBD1 (6 bases). Germline V gene sequence: CDR1 SGHNT, CDR2 YYREEE (reference sequence). The CDR3 covers 14 residues. Trimming left V 4 bases short and J 2 bases short, with 12 bases between. The CDR3 region has the DNA TGTGCCAGCAGCCCGGGGGGGCTGAACTATGGCTACACCTTC. Protein sequence: CASSPGGLNYGYTF.

V gene TRBV2 combines with J gene TRBJ1-5, with D perhaps TRBD1 (5 bases). Trimming cost V 3 bases and J 4 bases, with 16 bases left between them. From germline, CDR1 is SNHLY and CDR2 FYNNEI. This CDR3 contains 16 residues. CDR3 in DNA: TGTGCCAGCAGTGACGGCGGGGCAGGTCTGAATCAGCCCCAGCATTTT. It specifies CASSDGGAGLNQPQHF.

The genes are TRBV7-3 and TRBJ2-2, with TRBD1 as a possible D gene (6 bases). CDR3 length equals 18 residues. V was trimmed by 6 bases and J by 2 bases, leaving 22 bases between them. Germline values: CDR1 SGHTA, CDR2 FQGTGA. In DNA form, the CDR3 reads TGTGCCAGCAGTCCCTATCCCTCAGGGGTGCTTAACACCGGGGAGCTGTTTTTT. Translated, it gives CASSPYPSGVLNTGELFF. Using reference TRBV7-3 and TRBJ2-2 for the parts outside the CDR3, the full variable domain is GAGVSQTPSNKVTEKGKYVELRCDPISGHTALYWYRQSLGQGPEFLIYFQGTGAADDSGLPNDRFFAVRPEGSVSTLKIQRTERGDSAVYLCASSPYPSGVLNTGELFFGEGSRLTVL.

The chain recombines TRBV29-1 with TRBJ1-2; 7 bases map to TRBD1. The length of the CDR3 is 12 residues. Germline CDR1 is SQVTM and CDR2 is ANQGSEA. V lost 7 bases, J lost 8 bases, and 10 bases stayed unmatched. The CDR3 coding sequence is TGCAGCGCCCCAGGACAGGTCGGGGGCTACACCTTC. Translation gives CSAPGQVGGYTF.

V usage is TRBV11-2 and J usage is TRBJ2-1; maybe TRBD1 (6 bases). V lost 2 bases and J lost 6, with 8 bases in between. The CDR3 is made up of 13 amino acids. The germline CDR1 and CDR2 sequences are SGHAT and FQNNGV. CDR3 sequence (DNA): TGTGCCAGCAGCTTAAACAGGGTCAATGAGCAGTTCTTC. Its protein is CASSLNRVNEQFF.

The V call is TRBV11-2, the J call TRBJ2-2; no clear D gene. There are 14 residues in the CDR3. V lost 2 bases, J lost 0 bases, and 4 bases lay in between. Germline loops: CDR1 SGHAT, CDR2 FQNNGV. The chain's CDR3 is CASSLRANTGELFF. CDR3 in DNA: TGTGCCAGCAGCTTACGGGCGAACACCGGGGAGCTGTTTTTT.

The chain links TRBV6-5 to TRBJ2-1; 8 nucleotides match TRBD1. Unmatched junction bases numbered 8, after V lost 6 bases and J lost 4 bases. From germline, CDR1 is MNHEY and CDR2 SVGAGI. This CDR3 has 15 amino acids. This CDR3 reads CASRLGQGGYNEQFF. DNA for the CDR3: TGTGCCAGCAGACTCGGACAGGGTGGATACAATGAGCAGTTCTTC.

Written as DNA, the CDR3 is TGTGCCAGCAGCTTAGGGCCCCAGGGGGCTAAGGGCTACACCTTC. Translating it yields CASSLGPQGAKGYTF. The V and J genes are TRBV13 and TRBJ1-2; 8 nucleotides match TRBD1. Trimming at V came to 0 bases and at J to 8 bases, leaving 8 bases not matched to a gene. Germline V lookup: CDR1 PRHDT, CDR2 FYEKMQ (reference sequence). CDR3 length equals 15 residues.

The chain links TRBV7-3 to TRBJ1-5, with 8 bases that match TRBD1. The CDR3 covers 15 residues. Germline loops: CDR1 SGHTA, CDR2 FQGTGA. Trimming removed 5 bases from V and 2 bases from J; junction bases left unmatched: 5. CDR3 sequence: CASSPADRGNQPQHF. CDR3 DNA: TGTGCCAGCAGCCCCGCGGACAGGGGCAATCAGCCCCAGCATTTT.

This clone was seen a few times. V and J are TRBV27 and TRBJ1-1, with D perhaps TRBD1 (6 bases). The CDR3 extends over 14 amino acids. In germline, CDR1 is MNHEY, CDR2 SMNVEV (reference sequence). The V end was cut by 2 bases, the J end by 1 base, with 8 bases between. The DNA for the CDR3 is TGTGCCAGCAGTTTACAGGGGTCGAACACTGAAGCTTTCTTT. This codes for CASSLQGSNTEAFF.

The V call is TRBV18, the J call TRBJ1-5, with TRBD1 matching over 7 bases. Germline loops: CDR1 KGHSH, CDR2 LQKENI. Unmatched junction bases numbered 7, after V lost 5 bases and J lost 0 bases. This CDR3 has 16 residues. CDR3 protein: CASSFDRANSNQPQHF. CDR3 in DNA: TGTGCCAGCTCATTCGACAGGGCTAATAGCAATCAGCCCCAGCATTTT.

The chain couples TRBV5-1 to TRBJ1-3, with D hard to call. The V end lost 4 bases, the J end lost 3 bases, and 8 bases lay between the germline ends. This CDR3 has 13 amino acids. The germline CDR1 and CDR2 sequences are SGHRS and YFSETQ. CDR3 sequence: CASSPGDGNTIYF. The CDR3 bases are TGCGCCAGCAGCCCCGGGGATGGAAACACCATATATTTT.

The DNA of the CDR3 is TGTGCCAGCACTACCGGGACTGAGGGTGAAGCTTTCTTT. This codes for CASTTGTEGEAFF. The rearrangement joins TRBV12-3 or TRBV12-4 to TRBJ1-1; D is possibly TRBD1 (5 bases). V was pared by 7 bases and J by 7 bases, with 16 bases between. This CDR3 is built from 13 residues.

The V call is TRBV9, the J call TRBJ1-1, with a tentative D call TRBD1 (6 bases). Germline-derived CDR1 and CDR2 are SGDLS and YYNGEE. There are 15 residues in the CDR3. V was pared by 0 bases and J by 2 bases, with 11 bases between. The CDR3 spells CASSVDGRGNTEAFF. The CDR3 DNA reads as TGTGCCAGCAGCGTAGACGGCAGGGGCAACACTGAAGCTTTCTTT.

The chain recombines TRBV6-5 with TRBJ1-5; D might be TRBD1 (6 bases). Germline loops: CDR1 MNHEY, CDR2 SVGAGI. This CDR3 has 14 residues. With 5 bases removed from V and 6 bases from J, the gap between germline ends came to 14 bases. The CDR3 here is CASSPSSGVQPQHF. The DNA for the CDR3 is TGTGCCAGCAGTCCCTCGTCAGGGGTTCAGCCCCAGCATTTT.